These 7 T cell receptor beta chains were all obtained from the same sample, sequenced in a study of identical twins. TCRdb processed the 5' RACE reads anew with MiXCR; each CDR3 protein has one entry. The repertoire holds under 900,000 distinct CDR3 sequences, with more than 9% as singletons. The same sample was also studied in work on yellow fever vaccine responses in identical twins.

Sequenced input: PBMCs. All receptors come from a woman aged 18-35 years in good health.

This clonotype has ten or more counts. This chain connects TRBV28 to TRBJ1-1; D is perhaps TRBD1 (5 bases). Per the germline V gene, CDR1 is MDHEN and CDR2 is SYDVKM. V was pared by 9 bases and J by 2 bases, with 16 bases between. The CDR3 loop spans 14 amino acids. This CDR3 reads CASRNGGGNTEAFF. In DNA, the CDR3 is TGTGCCAGTAGGAATGGGGGGGGTAACACTGAAGCTTTCTTT. Drawing the rest from reference TRBV28 and TRBJ1-1, the complete variable domain is DVKVTQSSRYLVKRTGEKVFLECVQDMDHENMFWYRQDPGLGLRLIYFSYDVKMKEKGDIPEGYSVSREKKERFSLILESASTNQTSMYLCASRNGGGNTEAFFGQGTRLTVV.

This chain uses TRBV4-2 with TRBJ2-2; 7 nucleotides line up with TRBD1. This CDR3 spans 16 amino acids. The V gene's germline CDR1 is LGHNA and CDR2 YNFKEQ. J was trimmed by 4 bases and V by 2 bases; bases with no gene match: 7. Written as DNA, the CDR3 is TGTGCCAGCAGCCAATTAGACAGGGAAAGCACCGGGGAGCTGTTTTTT. It encodes CASSQLDRESTGELFF.

This clonotype appeared a few times. The genes are TRBV20-1 and TRBJ2-3; 9 bases are shared with TRBD2. The trim removed 1 base at V and 4 bases at J, leaving 12 bases unmatched. Germline assignment: CDR1 DFQATT and CDR2 SNEGSKA (reference sequence). The CDR3 is 17 residues long. The CDR3 bases are TGCAGTGCTAGAGGGCTTATAGCGGGAGACAGCGCAGATACGCAGTATTTT. Translated, it gives CSARGLIAGDSADTQYF.

The chain recombines TRBV7-9 with TRBJ2-1, with D perhaps matching TRBD1 (5 bases). CDR1 is SEHNR, CDR2 FQNEAQ, per germline (reference sequence). CDR3 size: 17 residues. The V gene lost 5 bases and the J gene lost 0 bases, with 17 bases spanning the gap. CDR3 protein: CASSPVGRQGSYNEQFF. The CDR3, as DNA: TGTGCCAGCAGCCCGGTGGGTCGCCAGGGCTCCTACAATGAGCAGTTCTTC.

This clonotype was seen at least ten times. The V and J genes are TRBV7-9 and TRBJ2-2; no clear D gene. The V and J ends lost 5 bases and 2 bases respectively, with 15 bases between them. This CDR3 has 16 amino acids. Germline CDR1 and CDR2: SEHNR and FQNEAQ (reference sequence). The CDR3 region is CASSPPVGDNTGELFF. CDR3 DNA sequence: TGTGCCAGCAGCCCCCCCGTAGGAGACAACACCGGGGAGCTGTTTTTT.

At least ten counts were recorded for this clonotype. The chain recombines TRBV11-2 with TRBJ2-3; 15 positions match TRBD2. The CDR3 runs to 18 residues. The germline gives CDR1 SGHAT, CDR2 FQNNGV. Trimming at V came to 3 bases and at J to 0 bases, leaving 4 bases not matched to a gene. The CDR3 protein is CASSLVGLAGGSTDTQYF. The CDR3 bases are TGTGCCAGCAGCTTGGTGGGACTAGCGGGGGGCAGCACAGATACGCAGTATTTT.

The chain has TRBV24-1 and TRBJ2-3, with D perhaps matching TRBD1 or TRBD2 (5 bases each). Per germline, CDR1 KGHDR and CDR2 SFDVKD. Trimming took off 5 bases at V and 0 bases at J, with 20 bases between the two ends. The CDR3 has 18 amino acids. DNA for the CDR3: TGTGCCACCAGTGGAGTGGAAGGGGAGCGGATTAGCACAGATACGCAGTATTTT. Translated: CATSGVEGERISTDTQYF.